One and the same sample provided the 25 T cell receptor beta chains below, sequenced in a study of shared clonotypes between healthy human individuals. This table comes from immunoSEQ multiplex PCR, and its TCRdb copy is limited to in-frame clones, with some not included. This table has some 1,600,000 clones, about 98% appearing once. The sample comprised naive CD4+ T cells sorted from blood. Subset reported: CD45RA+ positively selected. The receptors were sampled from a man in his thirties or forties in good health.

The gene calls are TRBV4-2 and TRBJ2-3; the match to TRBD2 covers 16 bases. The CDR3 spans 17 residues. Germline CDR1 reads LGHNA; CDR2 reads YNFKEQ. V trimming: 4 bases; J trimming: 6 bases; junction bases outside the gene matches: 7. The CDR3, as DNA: TGTGCCAGCAGCCCGACCGCGGGACTAGCGGGAGGGGATACGCAGTATTTT. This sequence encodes CASSPTAGLAGGDTQYF.

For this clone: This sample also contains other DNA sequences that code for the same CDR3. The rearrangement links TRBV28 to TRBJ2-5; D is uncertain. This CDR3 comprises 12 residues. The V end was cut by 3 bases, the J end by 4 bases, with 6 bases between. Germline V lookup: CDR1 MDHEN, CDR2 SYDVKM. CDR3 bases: TGTGCCAGCAGTTTGAGTGGAGAGACCCAGTACTTC. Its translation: CASSLSGETQYF.

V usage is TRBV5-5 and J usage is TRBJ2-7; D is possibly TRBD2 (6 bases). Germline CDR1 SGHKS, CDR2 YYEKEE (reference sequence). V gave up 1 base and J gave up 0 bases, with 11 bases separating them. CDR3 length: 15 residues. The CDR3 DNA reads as TGTGCCAGCAGCTTGTCACGGACTACCTCCTACGAGCAGTACTTC. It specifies CASSLSRTTSYEQYF.

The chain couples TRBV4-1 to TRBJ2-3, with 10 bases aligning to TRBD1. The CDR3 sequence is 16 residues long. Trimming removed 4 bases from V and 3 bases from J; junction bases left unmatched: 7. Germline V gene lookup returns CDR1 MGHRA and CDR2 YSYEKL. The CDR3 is CASSLDRGLSTDTQYF. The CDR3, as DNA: TGCGCCAGCAGCCTTGACAGGGGGCTTAGTACAGATACGCAGTATTTT.

The CDR3 region is CASSLGQGELEETQYF. DNA for the CDR3: TGTGCCAGCAGCTTGGGGCAGGGTGAGCTTGAAGAGACCCAGTACTTC. The gene calls are TRBV11-3 and TRBJ2-5; a possible D gene is TRBD1 (5 bases). The V and J ends lost 3 bases and 3 bases respectively, with 17 bases between them. This CDR3 is built from 16 residues. Germline CDR1 reads SGHNT; CDR2 reads YENEEA.

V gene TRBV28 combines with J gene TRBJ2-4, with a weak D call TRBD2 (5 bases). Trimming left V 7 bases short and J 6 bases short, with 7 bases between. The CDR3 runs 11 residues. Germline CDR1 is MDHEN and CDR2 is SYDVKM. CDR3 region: CASIGGNIQYF. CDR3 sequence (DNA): TGTGCCAGCATTGGAGGAAACATTCAGTACTTC.

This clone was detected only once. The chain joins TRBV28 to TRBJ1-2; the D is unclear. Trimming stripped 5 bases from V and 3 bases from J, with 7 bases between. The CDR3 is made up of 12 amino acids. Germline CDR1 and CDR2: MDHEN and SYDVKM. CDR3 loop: CASSIQHYGYTF. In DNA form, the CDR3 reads TGTGCCAGCAGTATCCAACACTATGGCTACACCTTC.

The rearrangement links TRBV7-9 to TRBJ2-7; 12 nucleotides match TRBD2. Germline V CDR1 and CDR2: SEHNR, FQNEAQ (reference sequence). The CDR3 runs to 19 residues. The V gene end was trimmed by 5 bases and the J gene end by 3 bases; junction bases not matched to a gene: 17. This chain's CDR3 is CASSEGSGTSGPRNYEQYF. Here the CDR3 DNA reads TGTGCCAGCAGCGAGGGCTCCGGGACTAGCGGGCCCAGGAACTACGAGCAGTACTTC. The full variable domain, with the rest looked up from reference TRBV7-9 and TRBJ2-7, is DTGVSQNPRHKITKRGQNVTFRCDPISEHNRLYWYRQTLGQGPEFLTYFQNEAQLEKSRLLSDRFSAERPKGSFSTLEIQRTEQGDSAMYLCASSEGSGTSGPRNYEQYFGPGTRLTVT.

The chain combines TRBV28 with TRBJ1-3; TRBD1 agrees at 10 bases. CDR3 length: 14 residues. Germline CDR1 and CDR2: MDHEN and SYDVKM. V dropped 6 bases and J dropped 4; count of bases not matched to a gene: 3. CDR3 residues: CASRGQGLGNTIYF. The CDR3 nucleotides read TGTGCCAGCAGGGGACAGGGGCTAGGAAACACCATATATTTT.

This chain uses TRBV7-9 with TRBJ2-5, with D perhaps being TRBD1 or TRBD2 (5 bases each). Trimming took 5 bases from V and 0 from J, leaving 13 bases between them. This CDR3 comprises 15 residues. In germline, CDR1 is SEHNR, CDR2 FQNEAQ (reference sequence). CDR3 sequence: CASSRLKGHQETQYF. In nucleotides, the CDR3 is TGTGCCAGCAGCCGACTCAAGGGACACCAAGAGACCCAGTACTTC.

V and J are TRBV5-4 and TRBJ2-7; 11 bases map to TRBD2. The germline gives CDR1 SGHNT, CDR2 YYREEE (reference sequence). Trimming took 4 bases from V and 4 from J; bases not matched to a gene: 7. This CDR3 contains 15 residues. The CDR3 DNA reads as TGTGCCAGCAGCACCGGGACTAGCGGCTTGTACGAGCAGTACTTC. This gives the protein CASSTGTSGLYEQYF.

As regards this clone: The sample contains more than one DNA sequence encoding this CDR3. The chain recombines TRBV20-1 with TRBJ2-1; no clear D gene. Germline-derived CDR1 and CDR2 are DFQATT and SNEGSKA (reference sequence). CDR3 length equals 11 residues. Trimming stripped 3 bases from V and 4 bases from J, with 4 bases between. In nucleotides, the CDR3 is TGCAGTGCTAGTCGGTACAATGAGCAGTTCTTC. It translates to CSASRYNEQFF.

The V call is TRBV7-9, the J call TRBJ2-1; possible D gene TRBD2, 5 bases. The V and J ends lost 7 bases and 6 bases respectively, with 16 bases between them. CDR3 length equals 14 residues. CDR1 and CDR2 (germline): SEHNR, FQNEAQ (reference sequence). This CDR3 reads CASTLRELTNEQFF. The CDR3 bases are TGTGCCAGCACTCTTCGGGAACTTACCAATGAGCAGTTCTTC.

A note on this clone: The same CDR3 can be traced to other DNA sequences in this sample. CDR3 nucleotides: TGTGCCTGGGGAAACACTGAAGCTTTCTTT. Protein sequence: CAWGNTEAFF. This chain links TRBV30 with TRBJ1-1; no clear D gene. The CDR3 length is 10 residues. Germline V CDR1 and CDR2: GTSNPN, SVGIG (reference sequence). V was clipped by 5 bases and J by 2 bases, with 3 bases between them.

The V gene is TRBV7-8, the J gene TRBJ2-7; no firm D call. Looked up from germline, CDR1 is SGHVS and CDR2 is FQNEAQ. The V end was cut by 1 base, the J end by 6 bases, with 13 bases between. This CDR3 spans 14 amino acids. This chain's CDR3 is CASSLGVAGIEQYF. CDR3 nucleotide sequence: TGTGCCAGCAGCTTAGGGGTCGCCGGAATCGAGCAGTACTTC.

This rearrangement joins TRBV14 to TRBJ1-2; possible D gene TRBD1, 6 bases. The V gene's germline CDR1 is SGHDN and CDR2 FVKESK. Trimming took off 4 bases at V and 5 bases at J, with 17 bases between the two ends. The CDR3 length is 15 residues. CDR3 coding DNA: TGTGCCAGCAGCCCTATTATCGGACAGACTTATGGCTACACCTTC. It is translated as CASSPIIGQTYGYTF.

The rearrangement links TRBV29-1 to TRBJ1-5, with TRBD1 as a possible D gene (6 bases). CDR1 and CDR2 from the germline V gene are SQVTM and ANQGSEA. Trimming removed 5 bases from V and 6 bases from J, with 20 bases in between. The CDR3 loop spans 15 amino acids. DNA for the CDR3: TGCAGCGTTTCGATGGGGAGGCCAGGGGTTCAGCCCCAGCATTTT. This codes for CSVSMGRPGVQPQHF.

The CDR3 is CASSPLGTAPSGNTIYF. The CDR3 nucleotides are TGTGCCAGCTCACCACTTGGGACAGCACCCTCTGGAAACACCATATATTTT. The V gene is TRBV18, the J gene TRBJ1-3; 7 bases fit TRBD1. The CDR3 spans 17 residues. CDR1 KGHSH and CDR2 LQKENI come from the germline V gene. With 1 base clipped from V and 0 bases from J, the junction kept 6 bases outside the gene matches.

The CDR3: CAWSVGTSVGGELFF. The CDR3 bases are TGTGCCTGGAGTGTCGGGACTAGCGTCGGCGGGGAGCTGTTTTTT. This chain connects TRBV30 to TRBJ2-2; 10 nucleotides agree with TRBD2. V lost 0 bases, J lost 7 bases, and 5 bases stayed unmatched. CDR1 GTSNPN and CDR2 SVGIG come from the germline V gene (reference sequence). This CDR3 has 15 amino acids.

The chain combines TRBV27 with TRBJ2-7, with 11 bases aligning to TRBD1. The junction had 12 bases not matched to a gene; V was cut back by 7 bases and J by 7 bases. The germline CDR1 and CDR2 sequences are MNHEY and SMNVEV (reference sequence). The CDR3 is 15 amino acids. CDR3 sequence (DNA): TGTGCCAGCAACCACCCCGGGACAGGGGGTAAGGAGCAGTACTTC. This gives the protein CASNHPGTGGKEQYF.

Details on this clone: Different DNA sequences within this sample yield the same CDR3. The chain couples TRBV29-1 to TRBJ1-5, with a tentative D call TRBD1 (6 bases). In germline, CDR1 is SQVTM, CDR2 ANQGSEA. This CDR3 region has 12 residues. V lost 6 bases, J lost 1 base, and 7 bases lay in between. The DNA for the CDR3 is TGCAGCGTAGGGGGAAGCAATCAGCCCCAGCATTTT. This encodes CSVGGSNQPQHF.

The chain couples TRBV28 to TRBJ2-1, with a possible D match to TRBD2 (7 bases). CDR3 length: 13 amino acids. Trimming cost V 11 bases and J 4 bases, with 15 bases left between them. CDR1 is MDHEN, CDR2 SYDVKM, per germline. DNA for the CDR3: TGTGCCGGAGGGGGGGGCAGTTACAATGAGCAGTTCTTC. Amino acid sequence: CAGGGGSYNEQFF.

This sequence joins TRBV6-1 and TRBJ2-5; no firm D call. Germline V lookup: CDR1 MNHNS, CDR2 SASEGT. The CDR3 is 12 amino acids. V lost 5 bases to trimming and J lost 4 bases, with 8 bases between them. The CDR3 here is CASSWARETQYF. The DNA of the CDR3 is TGTGCCAGCAGTTGGGCGCGAGAGACCCAGTACTTC.

CDR3 sequence (DNA): TGTGCCAGCAGCTTAGTCCAGCCGGGACTAGTGTATGAGCAGTTCTTC. It translates to CASSLVQPGLVYEQFF. The V and J genes are TRBV7-6 and TRBJ2-1; TRBD2 aligns across 8 bases. Germline-derived CDR1 and CDR2 are SGHVS and FNYEAQ. J was trimmed by 8 bases and V by 1 base; bases with no gene match: 10. The CDR3 runs to 16 residues.

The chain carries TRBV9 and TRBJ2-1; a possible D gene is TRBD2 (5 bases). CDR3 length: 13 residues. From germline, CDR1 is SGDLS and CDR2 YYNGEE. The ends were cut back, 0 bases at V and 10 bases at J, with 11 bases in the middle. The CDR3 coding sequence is TGTGCCAGCAGCGTAGACTTCTCGGGGGAGCAGTTCTTC. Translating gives CASSVDFSGEQFF.